These T cell receptor beta chains were read from a single sample in a study of blood T cell repertoires in COVID-19. Data came from immunoSEQ multiplex PCR; TCRdb stores just in-frame clones and leaves some out. This table holds 140,000 to 150,000 clones, 80% to 90% found once. Specimen: peripheral blood. The receptors were sampled from a man in his fifties or sixties with active or convalescent COVID-19. The CDR3 runs from the conserved cysteine through the conserved F or W. Fields, in order: J gene, clone size, D gene, CDR3 length, V gene, CDR3 DNA, CDR3 protein. D genes are given only for firm matches. The size field is filled for only some rows; it gives once, few, many or a size class.

J gene: TRBJ1-6
clone size: .
D gene: .
CDR3 length: 16
V gene: TRBV4-2
CDR3 DNA: TGTGCCAGCAGCCAGCTCAAAGACCGGGGGGAATCACCCCTCCACTTT
CDR3 protein: CASSQLKDRGESPLHF

J gene: TRBJ2-7
clone size: .
D gene: .
CDR3 length: 15
V gene: TRBV6-4
CDR3 DNA: TGTGCCAGCAGTGGGGTGCAGGGGCCCTCCTACGAGCAGTACTTC
CDR3 protein: CASSGVQGPSYEQYF

J gene: TRBJ2-1
clone size: .
D gene: .
CDR3 length: 14
V gene: TRBV28
CDR3 DNA: TGTGCCAGCAGTTTAAGCGGATTCTACAATGAGCAGTTCTTC
CDR3 protein: CASSLSGFYNEQFF

J gene: TRBJ2-2
clone size: .
D gene: .
CDR3 length: 12
V gene: TRBV5-4
CDR3 DNA: TGTGCCAGCAGCTTGGGGCCCGGGGAGCTGTTTTTT
CDR3 protein: CASSLGPGELFF

J gene: TRBJ2-2
clone size: .
D gene: TRBD1
CDR3 length: 15
V gene: TRBV7-7
CDR3 DNA: TGTGCCAGCAGCTACAGGGGGCCCGGCACCGGGGAGCTGTTTTTT
CDR3 protein: CASSYRGPGTGELFF

J gene: TRBJ2-5
clone size: .
D gene: .
CDR3 length: 19
V gene: TRBV24-1
CDR3 DNA: TGTGCCACCAGTGACTCGGGATCGAGAATGGCTGTTCGGCAAGAGACCCAGTACTTC
CDR3 protein: CATSDSGSRMAVRQETQYF

J gene: TRBJ2-1
clone size: .
D gene: TRBD2
CDR3 length: 16
V gene: TRBV18
CDR3 DNA: TGTGCCAGCTCAGCAAACAGCGGGGGCTCCTACAATGAGCAGTTCTTC
CDR3 protein: CASSANSGGSYNEQFF

J gene: TRBJ2-5
clone size: .
D gene: .
CDR3 length: 14
V gene: TRBV9
CDR3 DNA: TGTGCCAGCAGCGTCACGGGGGGCGGAGAGACCCAGTACTTC
CDR3 protein: CASSVTGGGETQYF

J gene: TRBJ1-1
clone size: once
D gene: .
CDR3 length: 14
V gene: TRBV6-1
CDR3 DNA: TGTGCCAGCAGTGAACAGGGGAGGGGGACTGAAGCTTTCTTT
CDR3 protein: CASSEQGRGTEAFF

J gene: TRBJ1-5
clone size: .
D gene: .
CDR3 length: 15
V gene: TRBV2
CDR3 DNA: TGTGCCAGCAGTGAAGGGGGAGGCGGCAATCAGCCCCAGCATTTT
CDR3 protein: CASSEGGGGNQPQHF

J gene: TRBJ1-2
clone size: once
D gene: TRBD1
CDR3 length: 17
V gene: TRBV5-4
CDR3 DNA: TGTGCCAGCAGCCCCAGGGGGTCCTTGGCAGGGGACTATGGCTACACCTTC
CDR3 protein: CASSPRGSLAGDYGYTF

J gene: TRBJ1-3
clone size: .
D gene: TRBD1
CDR3 length: 18
V gene: TRBV5-5
CDR3 DNA: TGTGCCAGCAGCTCGGGATGGGACAGCGGTAGCTCTGGAAACACCATATATTTT
CDR3 protein: CASSSGWDSGSSGNTIYF

J gene: TRBJ1-4
clone size: .
D gene: .
CDR3 length: 15
V gene: TRBV19
CDR3 DNA: TGTGCCAGTAGTATTTTGTATGCAACTAATGAAAAACTGTTTTTT
CDR3 protein: CASSILYATNEKLFF

J gene: TRBJ1-3
clone size: .
D gene: .
CDR3 length: 15
V gene: TRBV3-1/TRBV3-2
CDR3 DNA: TGTGCCAGCAGCCAAGAAGGGACACCTGGAAACACCATATATTTT
CDR3 protein: CASSQEGTPGNTIYF

J gene: TRBJ2-3
clone size: .
D gene: TRBD2
CDR3 length: 19
V gene: TRBV4-3
CDR3 DNA: TGCGCCAGCAGCCAAGATAGCCCGGGGGGGGCCGAGGACACAGATACGCAGTATTTT
CDR3 protein: CASSQDSPGGAEDTDTQYF

J gene: TRBJ2-3
clone size: .
D gene: .
CDR3 length: 14
V gene: TRBV6-1
CDR3 DNA: TGTGCCAGCAGTGAAGCCGTCGGGGCAGATACGCAGTATTTT
CDR3 protein: CASSEAVGADTQYF

J gene: TRBJ1-4
clone size: .
D gene: .
CDR3 length: 14
V gene: TRBV5-1
CDR3 DNA: TGCGCCAGCAGCTTGTACACGACTAATGAAAAACTGTTTTTT
CDR3 protein: CASSLYTTNEKLFF

J gene: TRBJ1-2
clone size: once
D gene: TRBD1
CDR3 length: 13
V gene: TRBV12-3/TRBV12-4
CDR3 DNA: TGTGCCAGCAGGTTGACAGGGGGCAATGGCTACACCTTC
CDR3 protein: CASRLTGGNGYTF

J gene: TRBJ2-2
clone size: .
D gene: .
CDR3 length: 12
V gene: TRBV9
CDR3 DNA: TGTGCCAGCAGCGCAGGGGGGCCGGGGCTGTTTTTT
CDR3 protein: CASSAGGPGLFF

J gene: TRBJ2-7
clone size: .
D gene: .
CDR3 length: 15
V gene: TRBV11-2
CDR3 DNA: TGTGCCAGCAGCTTAGTGGGACGGACGGGGGACGAGCAGTACTTC
CDR3 protein: CASSLVGRTGDEQYF

J gene: TRBJ2-2
clone size: .
D gene: TRBD1
CDR3 length: 15
V gene: TRBV6-6
CDR3 DNA: TGTGCCAGCAGCCCGGACAGGGGCGACACCGGGGAGCTGTTTTTT
CDR3 protein: CASSPDRGDTGELFF

J gene: TRBJ2-2
clone size: .
D gene: TRBD2
CDR3 length: 18
V gene: TRBV9
CDR3 DNA: TGTGCCAGCAGCGTAGCTGGCCTAGCGGGAGAGGTCACCGGGGAGCTGTTTTTT
CDR3 protein: CASSVAGLAGEVTGELFF

J gene: TRBJ2-7
clone size: .
D gene: .
CDR3 length: 13
V gene: TRBV10-1
CDR3 DNA: TGCGCCAGCAGTCCTTCGAGTCGCCTCAAGCAGTACTTC
CDR3 protein: CASSPSSRLKQYF

J gene: TRBJ1-6
clone size: .
D gene: .
CDR3 length: 14
V gene: TRBV9
CDR3 DNA: TGTGCCAGCAGCCCGCGGGGGGGTAATTCACCCCTCCACTTT
CDR3 protein: CASSPRGGNSPLHF

J gene: TRBJ2-5
clone size: .
D gene: TRBD2
CDR3 length: 15
V gene: TRBV2
CDR3 DNA: TGTGCCAGCAAGGGGACTAGCGGGAGCGCAGAGACCCAGTACTTC
CDR3 protein: CASKGTSGSAETQYF

J gene: TRBJ1-4
clone size: .
D gene: TRBD1
CDR3 length: 17
V gene: TRBV4-3
CDR3 DNA: TGCGCCAGCAGCCAAGAACGGGACAGGGGGTCTGATGAAAAACTGTTTTTT
CDR3 protein: CASSQERDRGSDEKLFF

J gene: TRBJ2-5
clone size: .
D gene: TRBD1
CDR3 length: 15
V gene: TRBV30
CDR3 DNA: TGTGCCTGGAGCCGGGACAGTAGCTTCCAAGAGACCCAGTACTTC
CDR3 protein: CAWSRDSSFQETQYF

J gene: TRBJ2-1
clone size: .
D gene: .
CDR3 length: 13
V gene: TRBV18
CDR3 DNA: TGTGCCAGCTCACGCGGGAATCCCAATGAGCAGTTCTTC
CDR3 protein: CASSRGNPNEQFF

J gene: TRBJ1-1
clone size: few
D gene: TRBD1
CDR3 length: 13
V gene: TRBV2
CDR3 DNA: TGTGCCAGCAGTTCAACAGGGGGCACTGAAGCTTTCTTT
CDR3 protein: CASSSTGGTEAFF